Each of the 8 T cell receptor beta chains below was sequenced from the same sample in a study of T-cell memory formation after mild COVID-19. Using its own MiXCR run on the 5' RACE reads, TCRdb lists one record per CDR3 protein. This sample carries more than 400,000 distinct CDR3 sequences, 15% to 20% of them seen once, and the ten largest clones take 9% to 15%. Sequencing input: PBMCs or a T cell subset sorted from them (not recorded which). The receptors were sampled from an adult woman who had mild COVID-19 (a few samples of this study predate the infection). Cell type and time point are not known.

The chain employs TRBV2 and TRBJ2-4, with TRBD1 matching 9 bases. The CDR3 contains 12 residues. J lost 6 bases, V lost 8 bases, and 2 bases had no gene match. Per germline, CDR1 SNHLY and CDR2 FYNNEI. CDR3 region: CASSGQGNIQYF. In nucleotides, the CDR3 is TGTGCCAGCTCGGGACAGGGAAACATTCAGTACTTC.

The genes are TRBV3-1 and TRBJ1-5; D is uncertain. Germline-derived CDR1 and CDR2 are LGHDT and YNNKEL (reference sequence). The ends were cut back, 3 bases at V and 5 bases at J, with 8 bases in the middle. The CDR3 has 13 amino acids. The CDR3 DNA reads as TGTGCCAGCAGCCAGATGCGAGATCAGCCCCAGCATTTT. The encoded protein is CASSQMRDQPQHF.

The CDR3 reads CAWRLAGTYEQYF. The DNA for the CDR3 is TGTGCCTGGAGACTAGCGGGGACCTACGAGCAGTACTTC. The chain has TRBV30 and TRBJ2-7; 10 bases are shared with TRBD2. J gave up 2 bases and V 3 bases, and 1 base lay outside the gene matches. This CDR3 spans 13 amino acids. CDR1 is GTSNPN and CDR2 is SVGIG in the germline V gene (reference sequence).

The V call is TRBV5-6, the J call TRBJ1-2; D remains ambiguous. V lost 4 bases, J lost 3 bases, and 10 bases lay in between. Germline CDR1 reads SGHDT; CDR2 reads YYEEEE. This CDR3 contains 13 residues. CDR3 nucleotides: TGTGCCAGCAGCCCCCGTTGGGACTATGGCTACACCTTC. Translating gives CASSPRWDYGYTF.

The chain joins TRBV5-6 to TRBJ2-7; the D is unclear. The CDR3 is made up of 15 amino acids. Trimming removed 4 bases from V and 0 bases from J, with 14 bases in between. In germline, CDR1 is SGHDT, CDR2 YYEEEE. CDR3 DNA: TGTGCCAGCAGCCCAGGACCGACCAACTCCTACGAGCAGTACTTC. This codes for CASSPGPTNSYEQYF.

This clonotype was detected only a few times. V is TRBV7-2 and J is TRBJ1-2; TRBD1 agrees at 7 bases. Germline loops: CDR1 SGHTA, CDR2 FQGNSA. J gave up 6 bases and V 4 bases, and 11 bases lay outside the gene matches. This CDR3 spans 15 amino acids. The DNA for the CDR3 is TGTGCCAGCAGCTCTCAGACAGGGCTTAAAGATGGCTACACCTTC. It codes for CASSSQTGLKDGYTF.

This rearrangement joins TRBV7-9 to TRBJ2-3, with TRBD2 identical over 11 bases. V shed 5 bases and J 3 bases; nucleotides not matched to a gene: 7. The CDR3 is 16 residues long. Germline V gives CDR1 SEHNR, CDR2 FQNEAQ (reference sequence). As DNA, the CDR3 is TGTGCCAGCAGCCAACCGACTAGCGGGGAAACAGATACGCAGTATTTT. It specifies CASSQPTSGETDTQYF.

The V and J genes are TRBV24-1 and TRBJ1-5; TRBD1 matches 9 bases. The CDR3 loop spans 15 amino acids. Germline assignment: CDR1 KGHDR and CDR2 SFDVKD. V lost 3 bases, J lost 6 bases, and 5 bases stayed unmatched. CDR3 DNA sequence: TGTGCCACCAGTGATGGGACAGGGCCCGGTCAGCCCCAGCATTTT. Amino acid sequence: CATSDGTGPGQPQHF.